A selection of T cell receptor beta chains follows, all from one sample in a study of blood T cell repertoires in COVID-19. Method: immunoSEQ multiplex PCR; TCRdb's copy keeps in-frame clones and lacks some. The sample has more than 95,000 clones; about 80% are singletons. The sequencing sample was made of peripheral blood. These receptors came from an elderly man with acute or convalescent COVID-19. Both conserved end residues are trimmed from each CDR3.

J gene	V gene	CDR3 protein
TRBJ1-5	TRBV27	ASRWTASHQPQH
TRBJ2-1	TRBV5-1	ASSLVRSNEQF
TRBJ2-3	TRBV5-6	ASSSGGPADTQY
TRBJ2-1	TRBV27	ASHPSGGYNEQF
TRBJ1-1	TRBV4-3	ASSQVRPEGKTEAF
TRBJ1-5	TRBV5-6	ASSRARDRGNQPQH
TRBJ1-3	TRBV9	ASSWDTRSGNTIY
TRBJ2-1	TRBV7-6	ASSSQGAGVNEQF
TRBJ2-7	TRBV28	ASARQHSYEQY
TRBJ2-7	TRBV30	AWRGQGTYEQY
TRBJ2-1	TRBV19	ASSAKAGNPINEQF
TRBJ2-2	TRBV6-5	ASSRDRGDTGELF
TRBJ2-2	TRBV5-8	ASSSRVNTGELF
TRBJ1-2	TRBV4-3	ASSHLGGSGGYT
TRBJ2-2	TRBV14	ASSQPDRVGELF
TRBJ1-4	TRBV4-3	ASSQEGGALEKLF
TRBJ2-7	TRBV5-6	ASSRRQGNNEQY
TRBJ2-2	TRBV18	ASSKSGGANTGELF
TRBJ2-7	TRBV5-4	ASRRSGGAYEQY
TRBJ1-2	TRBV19	ASREGGRYGYT
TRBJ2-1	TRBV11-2	ASSSGGSGNINEQF
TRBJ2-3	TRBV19	ASSPRLAGSTDTQY
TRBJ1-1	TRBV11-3	ASSLGQNTEAF
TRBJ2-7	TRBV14	ASSLGQGTPYEQY
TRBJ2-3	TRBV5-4	ASSESGGSADTQY
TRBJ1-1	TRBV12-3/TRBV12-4	ASSFGTEAF
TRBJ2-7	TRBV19	ASSQDRGREQY
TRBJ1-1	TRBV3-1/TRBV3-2	ASSRGLNTEAF
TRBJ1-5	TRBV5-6	ASSAGQPLNQPQH
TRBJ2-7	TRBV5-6	ASREIAGRSYEQY
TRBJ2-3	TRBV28	ASSPPAVETQY
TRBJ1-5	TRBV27	ASSSTVGQGQPQH
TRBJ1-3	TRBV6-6	ASSRRDRYRPGGNTIY
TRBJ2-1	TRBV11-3	ASSFGQRNEQF
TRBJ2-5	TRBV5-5	ASSPISGTGEETQY
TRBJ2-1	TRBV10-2	ASSESASGFYNEQF
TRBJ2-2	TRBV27	ASSSAGTRGTGELF
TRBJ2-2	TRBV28	ASRESPGAGELF
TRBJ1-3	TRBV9	ASSVRDRGNTIY
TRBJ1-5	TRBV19	ASIPGTGSNQPQH
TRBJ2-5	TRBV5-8	ASSPLLETQY
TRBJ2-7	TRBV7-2	ASSPRTGKDEQY
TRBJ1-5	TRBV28	ASSLGAQGGSQPQH
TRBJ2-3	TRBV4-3	ASSQEERAGGFLTTDTQY
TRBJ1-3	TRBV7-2	ASRSTGSGNTIY
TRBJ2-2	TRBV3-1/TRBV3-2	ASSQAGGRASGELF
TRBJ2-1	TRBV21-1	ASSTPIIVRDRVDNEQF
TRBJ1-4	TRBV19	ASSTSEKLF
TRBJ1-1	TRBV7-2	ASSGWTGQNTEAF
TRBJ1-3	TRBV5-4	ASSLQGISGNTIY
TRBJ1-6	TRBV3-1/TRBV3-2	ASSQDSWGPRNSPLH
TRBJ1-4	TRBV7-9	ASSLGRNEKLF
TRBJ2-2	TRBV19	ASSRGSSTGELF
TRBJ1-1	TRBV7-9	ASSFLYTPGAF
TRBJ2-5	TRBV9	ASSVGDTLETQY
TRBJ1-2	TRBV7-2	ASSLGQQYGYT
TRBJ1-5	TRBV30	AWATWGDQPQH
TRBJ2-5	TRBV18	ASSPRTGYETQY
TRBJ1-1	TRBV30	AWLFNRENTEAF